This paragraph reports one T cell receptor (beta chain). These data belong to a study of shared T cell receptors in the human thymus. CDR1 and CDR2 from the germline V gene are LGHNA and YSLEER. The V and J ends lost 0 bases and 5 bases, in that order; junction bases with no gene match: 7. This CDR3 region has 18 residues. Using immunoSEQ multiplex PCR, the repertoire was profiled, and TCRdb retains in-frame clones only, with some absent. The table records almost 550,000 clones, 78% of them present only once. The same sample was also used in a study of human thymus T cells. That paper states: Related research reported highly overlapping thymic repertoires among unrelated individuals.

J is TRBJ2-2 and V is TRBV4-3; 12 nucleotides agree with TRBD2. Material: thymocytes. This receptor was taken from a boy younger than two with a congenital heart defect. The CDR3 DNA reads as TGCGCCAGCAGCCAAGATCATGGACTAGCGGGAAGGACCGGGGAGCTGTTTTTT. Translating it yields CASSQDHGLAGRTGELFF.